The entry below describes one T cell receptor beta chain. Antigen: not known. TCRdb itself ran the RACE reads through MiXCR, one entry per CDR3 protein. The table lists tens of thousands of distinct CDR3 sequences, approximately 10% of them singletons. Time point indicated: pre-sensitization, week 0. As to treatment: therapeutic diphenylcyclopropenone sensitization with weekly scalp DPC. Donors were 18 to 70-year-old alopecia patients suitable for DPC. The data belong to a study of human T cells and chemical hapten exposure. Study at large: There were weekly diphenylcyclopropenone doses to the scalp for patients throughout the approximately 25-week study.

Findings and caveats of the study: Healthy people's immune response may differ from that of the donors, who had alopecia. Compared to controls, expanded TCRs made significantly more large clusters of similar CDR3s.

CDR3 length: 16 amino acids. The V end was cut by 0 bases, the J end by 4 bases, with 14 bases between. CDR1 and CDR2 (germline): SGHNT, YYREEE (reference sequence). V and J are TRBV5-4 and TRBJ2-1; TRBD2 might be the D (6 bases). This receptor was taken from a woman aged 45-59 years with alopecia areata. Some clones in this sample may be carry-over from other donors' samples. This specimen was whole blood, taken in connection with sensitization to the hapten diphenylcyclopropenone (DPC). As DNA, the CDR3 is TGTGCCAGCAGCTTGGTCGGAGGGGTAGGGTACAATGAGCAGTTCTTC. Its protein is CASSLVGGVGYNEQFF.